This T cell receptor (beta chain) was obtained from a study of cytomegalovirus exposure and HLA in healthy donors. With 60 Vbeta and 13 Jbeta primers, the PCR was carried out. Libraries were prepared by immunoSEQ multiplex PCR; TCRdb keeps only in-frame clonotypes and omits some of them. The table records approximately 290,000 clones, 75% to 90% of them present only once. The CDR3 extends over 13 amino acids. Trimming took off 8 bases at V and 6 bases at J, with 14 bases between the two ends. CDR1 is SEHNR, CDR2 FQNEAQ, per germline (reference sequence). This receptor was taken from a girl aged 2-10 years in good health and CMV-seronegative. The J gene is TRBJ1-5, the V gene TRBV7-9; TRBD1 might be the D (5 bases). What was sequenced was PBMCs. The CDR3 reads CASSGRGGQPQHF. The CDR3 DNA reads TGTGCCAGCTCGGGGCGCGGGGGTCAGCCCCAGCATTTT.